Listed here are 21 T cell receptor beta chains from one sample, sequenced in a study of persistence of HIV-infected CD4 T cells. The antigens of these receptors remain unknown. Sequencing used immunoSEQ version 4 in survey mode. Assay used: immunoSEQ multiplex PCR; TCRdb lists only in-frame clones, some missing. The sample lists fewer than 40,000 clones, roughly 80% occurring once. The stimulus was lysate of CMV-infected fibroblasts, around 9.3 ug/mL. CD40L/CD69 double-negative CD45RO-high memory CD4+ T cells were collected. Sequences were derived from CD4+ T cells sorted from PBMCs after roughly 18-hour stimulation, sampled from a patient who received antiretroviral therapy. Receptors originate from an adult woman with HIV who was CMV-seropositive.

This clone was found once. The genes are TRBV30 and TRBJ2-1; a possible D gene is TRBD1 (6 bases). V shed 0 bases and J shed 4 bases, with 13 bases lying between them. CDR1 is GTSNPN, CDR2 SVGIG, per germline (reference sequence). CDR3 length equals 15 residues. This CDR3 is CAWSVNRDKYNEQFF. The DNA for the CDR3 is TGTGCCTGGAGTGTAAACAGGGACAAATACAATGAGCAGTTCTTC.

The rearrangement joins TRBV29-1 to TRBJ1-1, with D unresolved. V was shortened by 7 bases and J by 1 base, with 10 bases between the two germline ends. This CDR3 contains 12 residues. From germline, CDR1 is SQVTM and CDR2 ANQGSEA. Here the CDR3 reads CSGTSGNTEAFF. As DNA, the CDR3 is TGCAGCGGAACGTCAGGGAACACTGAAGCTTTCTTT.

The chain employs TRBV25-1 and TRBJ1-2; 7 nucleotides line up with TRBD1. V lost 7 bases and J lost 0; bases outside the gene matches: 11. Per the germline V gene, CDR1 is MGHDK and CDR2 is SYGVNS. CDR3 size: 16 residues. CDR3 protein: CASTRDRLLANYGYTF. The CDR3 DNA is TGTGCCAGCACTCGGGACAGACTATTAGCTAACTATGGCTACACCTTC.

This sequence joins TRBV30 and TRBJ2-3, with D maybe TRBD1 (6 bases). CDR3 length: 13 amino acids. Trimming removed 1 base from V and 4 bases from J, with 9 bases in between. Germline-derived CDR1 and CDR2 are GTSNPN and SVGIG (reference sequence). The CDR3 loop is CAWSGGPPDTQYF. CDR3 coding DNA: TGTGCCTGGAGTGGGGGGCCCCCAGATACGCAGTATTTT.

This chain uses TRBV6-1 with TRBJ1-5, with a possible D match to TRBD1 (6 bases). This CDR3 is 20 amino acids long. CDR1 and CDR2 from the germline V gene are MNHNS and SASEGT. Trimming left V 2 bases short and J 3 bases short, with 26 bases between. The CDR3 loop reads CASSERPGAALTGSNQPQHF. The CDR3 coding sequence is TGTGCCAGCAGTGAACGCCCGGGGGCAGCCCTAACAGGGTCCAATCAGCCCCAGCATTTT.

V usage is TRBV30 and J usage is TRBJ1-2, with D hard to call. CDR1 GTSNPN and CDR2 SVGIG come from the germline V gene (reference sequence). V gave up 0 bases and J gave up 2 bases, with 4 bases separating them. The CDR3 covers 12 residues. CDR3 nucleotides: TGTGCCTGGAGTGTCAGCAACTATGGCTACACCTTC. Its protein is CAWSVSNYGYTF.

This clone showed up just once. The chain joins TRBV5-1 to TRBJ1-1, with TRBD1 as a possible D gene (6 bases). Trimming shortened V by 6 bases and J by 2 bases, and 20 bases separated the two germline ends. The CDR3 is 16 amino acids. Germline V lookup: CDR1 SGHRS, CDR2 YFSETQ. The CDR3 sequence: CASKVLWGGSNTEAFF. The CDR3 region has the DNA TGCGCCAGCAAGGTTCTCTGGGGGGGCTCAAACACTGAAGCTTTCTTT. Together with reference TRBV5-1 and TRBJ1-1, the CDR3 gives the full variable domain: KAGVTQTPRYLIKTRGQQVTLSCSPISGHRSVSWYQQTPGQGLQFLFEYFSETQRNKGNFPGRFSGRQFSNSRSEMNVSTLELGDSALYLCASKVLWGGSNTEAFFGQGTRLTVV.

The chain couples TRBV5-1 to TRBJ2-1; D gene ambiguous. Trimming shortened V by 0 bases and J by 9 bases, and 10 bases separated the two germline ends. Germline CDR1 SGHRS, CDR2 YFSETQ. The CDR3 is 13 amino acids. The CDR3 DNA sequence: TGCGCCAGCAGCTTGGTTCAGCCGGGTGAGCAGTTCTTC. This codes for CASSLVQPGEQFF.

The CDR3 coding sequence is TGTGCCAGCAGCTTATCCCCGACAAAAAACTATGGCTACACCTTC. It specifies CASSLSPTKNYGYTF. V usage is TRBV7-6 and J usage is TRBJ1-2; D is unclear. CDR3 length equals 15 residues. V was trimmed by 2 bases and J by 2 bases, leaving 12 bases between them. Germline V lookup: CDR1 SGHVS, CDR2 FNYEAQ.

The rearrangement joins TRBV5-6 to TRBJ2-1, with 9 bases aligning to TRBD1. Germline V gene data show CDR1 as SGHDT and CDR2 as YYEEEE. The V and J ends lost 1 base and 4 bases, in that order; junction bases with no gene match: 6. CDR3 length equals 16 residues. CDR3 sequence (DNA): TGTGCCAGCAGCTTGCCGGGACAGGGAATTTACAATGAGCAGTTCTTC. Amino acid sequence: CASSLPGQGIYNEQFF.

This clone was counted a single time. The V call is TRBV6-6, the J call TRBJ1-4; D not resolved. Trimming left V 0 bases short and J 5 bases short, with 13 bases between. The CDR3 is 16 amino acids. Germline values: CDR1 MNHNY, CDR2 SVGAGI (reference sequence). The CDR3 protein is CASSYSHAGFNEKLFF. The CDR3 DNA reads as TGTGCCAGCAGTTACTCCCACGCGGGGTTCAATGAAAAACTGTTTTTT.

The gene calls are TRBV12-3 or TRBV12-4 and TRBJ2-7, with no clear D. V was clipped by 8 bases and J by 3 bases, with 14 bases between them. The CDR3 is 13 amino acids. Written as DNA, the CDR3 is TGTGCCAGCCACCCCGACGGTGTCTACGAGCAGTACTTC. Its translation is CASHPDGVYEQYF.

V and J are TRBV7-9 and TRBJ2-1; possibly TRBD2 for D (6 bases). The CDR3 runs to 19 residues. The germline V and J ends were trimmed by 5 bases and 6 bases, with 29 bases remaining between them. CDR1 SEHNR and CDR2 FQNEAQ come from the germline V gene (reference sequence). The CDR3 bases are TGTGCCAGCAGCCCCTACAAGAGGCGGGACCTCTCCTTACCCAATGAGCAGTTCTTC. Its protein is CASSPYKRRDLSLPNEQFF.

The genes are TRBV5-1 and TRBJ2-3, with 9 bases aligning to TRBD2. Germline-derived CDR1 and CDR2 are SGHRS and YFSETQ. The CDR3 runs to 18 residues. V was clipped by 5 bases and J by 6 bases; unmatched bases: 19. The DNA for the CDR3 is TGCGCCAGCAGTGGGTCCTTGGCGCTAGGCGGGAGGGGCGATACGCAGTATTTT. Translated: CASSGSLALGGRGDTQYF.

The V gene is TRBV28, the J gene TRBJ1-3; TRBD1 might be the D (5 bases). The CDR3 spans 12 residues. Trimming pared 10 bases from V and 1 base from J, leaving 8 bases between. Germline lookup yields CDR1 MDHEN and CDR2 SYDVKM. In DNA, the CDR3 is TGTGCCACCCAGGGTTCTGGAAACACCATATATTTT. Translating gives CATQGSGNTIYF.

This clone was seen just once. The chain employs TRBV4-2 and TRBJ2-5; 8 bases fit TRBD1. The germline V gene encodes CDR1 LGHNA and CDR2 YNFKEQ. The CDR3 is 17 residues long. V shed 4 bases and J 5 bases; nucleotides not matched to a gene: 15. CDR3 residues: CASSPGQGKVSRETQYF. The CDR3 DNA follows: TGTGCCAGCAGCCCCGGACAGGGCAAAGTCTCCAGGGAGACCCAGTACTTC.

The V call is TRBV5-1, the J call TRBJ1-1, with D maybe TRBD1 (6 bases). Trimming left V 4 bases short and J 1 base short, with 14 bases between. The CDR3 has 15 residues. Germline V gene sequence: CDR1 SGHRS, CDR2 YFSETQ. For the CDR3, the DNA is TGCGCCAGCAGCCATCCCTGGGGGCCGAACACTGAAGCTTTCTTT. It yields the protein CASSHPWGPNTEAFF. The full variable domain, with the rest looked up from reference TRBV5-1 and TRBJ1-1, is KAGVTQTPRYLIKTRGQQVTLSCSPISGHRSVSWYQQTPGQGLQFLFEYFSETQRNKGNFPGRFSGRQFSNSRSEMNVSTLELGDSALYLCASSHPWGPNTEAFFGQGTRLTVV.

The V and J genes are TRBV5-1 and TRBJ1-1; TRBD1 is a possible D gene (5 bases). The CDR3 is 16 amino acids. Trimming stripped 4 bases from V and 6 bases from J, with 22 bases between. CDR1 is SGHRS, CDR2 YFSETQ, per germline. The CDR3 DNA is TGCGCCAGCAGCCCCCGTCTTGGGGGGACGGGGGCTGAAGCTTTCTTT. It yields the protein CASSPRLGGTGAEAFF.

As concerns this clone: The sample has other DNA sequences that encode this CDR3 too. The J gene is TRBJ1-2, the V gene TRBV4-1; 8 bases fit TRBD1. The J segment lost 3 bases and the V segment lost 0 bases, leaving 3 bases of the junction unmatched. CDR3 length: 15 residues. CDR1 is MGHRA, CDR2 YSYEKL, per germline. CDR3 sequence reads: CASSQDLGQDYGYTF. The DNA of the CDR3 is TGCGCCAGCAGCCAAGACCTGGGACAGGACTATGGCTACACCTTC.

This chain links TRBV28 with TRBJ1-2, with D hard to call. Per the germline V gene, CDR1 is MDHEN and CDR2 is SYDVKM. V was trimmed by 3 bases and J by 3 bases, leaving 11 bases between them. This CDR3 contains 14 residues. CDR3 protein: CASSLGRVDYGYTF. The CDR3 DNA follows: TGTGCCAGCAGTTTGGGGAGAGTAGACTATGGCTACACCTTC.

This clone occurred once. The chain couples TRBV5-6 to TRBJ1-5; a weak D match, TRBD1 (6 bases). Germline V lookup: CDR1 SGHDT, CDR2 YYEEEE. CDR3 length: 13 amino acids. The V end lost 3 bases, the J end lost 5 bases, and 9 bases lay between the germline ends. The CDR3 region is CASSWGADQPQHF. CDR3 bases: TGTGCCAGCAGCTGGGGGGCCGATCAGCCCCAGCATTTT. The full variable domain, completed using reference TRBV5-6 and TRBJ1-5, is DAGVTQSPTHLIKTRGQQVTLRCSPKSGHDTVSWYQQALGQGPQFIFQYYEEEERQRGNFPDRFSGHQFPNYSSELNVNALLLGDSALYLCASSWGADQPQHFGDGTRLSIL.